This T cell receptor beta chain is from a study of T-cell memory formation after mild COVID-19. The V gene lost 2 bases and the J gene lost 0 bases, with 5 bases spanning the gap. Germline CDR1 reads MNHEY; CDR2 reads SVGAGI. The CDR3 is 14 amino acids. A word on this clonotype: What it binds is not known.

Findings and limits, study-wide: Largely, contracting CD4+ clones fell within CM and EM, and contracting CD8+ clones within EMRA.

TCRdb called the 5' RACE reads again in MiXCR, with one record for every CDR3 protein. Of 250,000 to 400,000 distinct CDR3 sequences detected, 13% to 15% appear once; the ten largest clones hold 21%. Sample: PBMCs or a T cell subset sorted from them (not recorded which). The clonotype originates from a man in his late teens or twenties who had mild COVID-19 (a few samples of this study predate the infection). Cell type and time point are not known. V and J are TRBV6-5 and TRBJ1-3; D is uncertain. The CDR3 DNA reads as TGTGCCAGCAGTTACACTATCTCTGGAAACACCATATATTTT. It codes for CASSYTISGNTIYF.